The 2 T cell receptor beta chains reported below all come from one sample, sequenced in a study of T cells in Graves' hyperthyroidism and ophthalmopathy. Template material for amplifying TCR beta CDR3 regions consisted of RNA transcripts. Primed by the HTBI set, a first-round RT-PCR was run on the TCR CDR3. One entry per CDR3 protein results from TCRdb running MiXCR on the multiplex PCR reads. The sample comprises about 360,000 distinct CDR3 sequences, 19% of which are singletons, and about 3.5% rests with the top ten. Input material: blood. These receptors were obtained from a woman in her late teens or twenties with Graves' hyperthyroidism.

This clonotype has ten or more counts. The V and J genes are TRBV6-1 and TRBJ1-2, with 9 nucleotides matching TRBD1. CDR1 is MNHNS, CDR2 SASEGT, per germline. CDR3 length: 15 amino acids. V shed 5 bases, J shed 4 bases, and the junction held 8 bases outside the gene matches. CDR3 sequence reads: CASSRTGGGSYGYTF. CDR3 DNA sequence: TGTGCCAGCAGTCGAACAGGGGGCGGAAGCTATGGCTACACCTTC.

This clonotype was counted ten times or more. The gene calls are TRBV4-1 and TRBJ1-5; no definite D call. The CDR3 length is 15 residues. Germline V gene sequence: CDR1 MGHRA, CDR2 YSYEKL. Trimming stripped 1 base from V and 7 bases from J, with 14 bases between. CDR3 DNA: TGCGCCAGCAGCCAAGCGGGGTTGGGATACCAGCCCCAGCATTTT. Amino acids: CASSQAGLGYQPQHF.